This T cell receptor beta chain was recorded in a study of cytomegalovirus exposure and HLA in healthy donors. Study-wide context: Within an early data release were about 90 million unique TCRs drawn from HLA-typed donors. Findings and limits, study-wide: Sequencing likely caused a cluster of highly shared sequence variants. Under in vitro conditions, three CMV-associated chains were confirmed as specific for CMV antigens. Most of the CMV-associated TCR beta chains (in a later analysis) appeared to be HLA-restricted.

As regards this clone: Its matching antigen is unknown.

The CDR3 is 15 residues long. V was trimmed by 3 bases and J by 4 bases, leaving 16 bases between them. CDR1 is SGDLS, CDR2 YYNGEE, per germline. It was with 60 Vbeta and 13 Jbeta primers that the PCR ran. Assay: immunoSEQ multiplex PCR; the TCRdb copy retains only in-frame clones and omits some. Of about 75,000 clones in the sample, 70% to 85% were seen once. This chain joins TRBV9 and TRBJ1-1; a possible D gene is TRBD1 (6 bases). The specimen sequenced was PBMCs. The receptor comes from a man in his 70s in good health and CMV-seropositive. The chain's CDR3 is CASSGLGGPGTEAFF. CDR3 nucleotides: TGTGCCAGCAGCGGACTGGGGGGGCCGGGCACTGAAGCTTTCTTT. The full variable domain, its missing parts supplied by reference TRBV9 and TRBJ1-1, is DSGVTQTPKHLITATGQRVTLRCSPRSGDLSVYWYQQSLDQGLQFLIQYYNGEERAKGNILERFSAQQFPDLHSELNLSSLELGDSALYFCASSGLGGPGTEAFFGQGTRLTVV.